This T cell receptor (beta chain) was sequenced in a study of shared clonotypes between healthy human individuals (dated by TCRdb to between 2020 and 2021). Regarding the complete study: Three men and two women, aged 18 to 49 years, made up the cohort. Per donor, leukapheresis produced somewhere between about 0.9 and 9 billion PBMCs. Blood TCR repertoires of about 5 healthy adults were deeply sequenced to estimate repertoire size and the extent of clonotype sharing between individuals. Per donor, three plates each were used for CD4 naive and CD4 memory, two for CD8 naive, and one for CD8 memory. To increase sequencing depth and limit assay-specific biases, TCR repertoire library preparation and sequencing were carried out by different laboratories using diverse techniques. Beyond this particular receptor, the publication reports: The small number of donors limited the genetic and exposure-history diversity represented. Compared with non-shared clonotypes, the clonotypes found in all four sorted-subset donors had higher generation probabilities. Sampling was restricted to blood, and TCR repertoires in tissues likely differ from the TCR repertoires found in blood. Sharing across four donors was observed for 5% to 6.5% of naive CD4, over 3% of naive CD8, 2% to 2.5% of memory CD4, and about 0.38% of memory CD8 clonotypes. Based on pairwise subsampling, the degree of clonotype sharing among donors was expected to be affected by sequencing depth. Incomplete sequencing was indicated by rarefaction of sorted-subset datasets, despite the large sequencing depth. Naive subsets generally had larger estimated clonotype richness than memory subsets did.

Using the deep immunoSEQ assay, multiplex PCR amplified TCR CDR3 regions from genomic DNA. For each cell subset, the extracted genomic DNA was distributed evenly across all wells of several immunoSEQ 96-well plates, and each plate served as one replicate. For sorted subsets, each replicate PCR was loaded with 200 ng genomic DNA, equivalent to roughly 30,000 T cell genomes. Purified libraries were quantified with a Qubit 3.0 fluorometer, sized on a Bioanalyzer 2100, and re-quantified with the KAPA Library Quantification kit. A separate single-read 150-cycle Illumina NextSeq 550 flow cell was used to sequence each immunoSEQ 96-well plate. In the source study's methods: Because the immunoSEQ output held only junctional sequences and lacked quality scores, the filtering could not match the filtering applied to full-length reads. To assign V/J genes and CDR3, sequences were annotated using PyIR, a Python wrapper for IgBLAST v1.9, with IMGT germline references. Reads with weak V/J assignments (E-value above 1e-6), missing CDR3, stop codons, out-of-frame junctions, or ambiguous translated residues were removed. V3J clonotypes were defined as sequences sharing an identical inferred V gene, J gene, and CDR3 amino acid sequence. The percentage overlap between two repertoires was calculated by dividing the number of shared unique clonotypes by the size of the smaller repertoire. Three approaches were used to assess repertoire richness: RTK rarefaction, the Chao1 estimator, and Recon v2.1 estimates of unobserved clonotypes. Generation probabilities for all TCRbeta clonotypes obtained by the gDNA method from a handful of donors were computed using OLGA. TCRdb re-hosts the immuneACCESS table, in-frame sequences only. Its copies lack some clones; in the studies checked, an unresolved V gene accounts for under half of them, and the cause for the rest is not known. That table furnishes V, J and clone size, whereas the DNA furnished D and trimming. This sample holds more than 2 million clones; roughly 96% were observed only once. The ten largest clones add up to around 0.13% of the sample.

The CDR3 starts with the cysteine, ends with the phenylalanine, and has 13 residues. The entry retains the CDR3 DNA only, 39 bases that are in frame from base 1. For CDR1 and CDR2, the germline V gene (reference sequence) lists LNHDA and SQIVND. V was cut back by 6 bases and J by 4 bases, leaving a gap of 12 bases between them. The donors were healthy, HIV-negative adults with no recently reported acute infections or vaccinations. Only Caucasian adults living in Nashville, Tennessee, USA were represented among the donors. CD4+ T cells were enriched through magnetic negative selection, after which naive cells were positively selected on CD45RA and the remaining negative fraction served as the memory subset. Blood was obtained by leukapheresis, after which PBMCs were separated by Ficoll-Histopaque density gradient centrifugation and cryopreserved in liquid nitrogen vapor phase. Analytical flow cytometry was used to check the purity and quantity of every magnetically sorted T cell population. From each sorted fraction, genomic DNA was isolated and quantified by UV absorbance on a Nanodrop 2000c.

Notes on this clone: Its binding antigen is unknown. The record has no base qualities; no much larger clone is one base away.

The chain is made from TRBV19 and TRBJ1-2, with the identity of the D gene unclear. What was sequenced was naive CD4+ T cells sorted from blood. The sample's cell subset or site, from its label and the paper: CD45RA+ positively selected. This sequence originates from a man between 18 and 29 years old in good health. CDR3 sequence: CASSPRESYGYTF. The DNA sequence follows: TGTGCCAGTAGCCCTCGGGAGAGCTATGGCTACACCTTC.